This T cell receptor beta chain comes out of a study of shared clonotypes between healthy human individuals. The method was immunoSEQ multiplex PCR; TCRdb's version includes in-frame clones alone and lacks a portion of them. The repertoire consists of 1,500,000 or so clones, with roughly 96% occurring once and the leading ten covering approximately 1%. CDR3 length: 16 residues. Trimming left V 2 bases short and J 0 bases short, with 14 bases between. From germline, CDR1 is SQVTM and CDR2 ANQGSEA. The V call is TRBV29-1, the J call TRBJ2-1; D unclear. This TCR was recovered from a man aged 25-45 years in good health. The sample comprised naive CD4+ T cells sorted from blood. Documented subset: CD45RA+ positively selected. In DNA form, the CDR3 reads TGCAGCGTTGAATCCGGGTTGGTTACCTCCTACAATGAGCAGTTCTTC. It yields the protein CSVESGLVTSYNEQFF.